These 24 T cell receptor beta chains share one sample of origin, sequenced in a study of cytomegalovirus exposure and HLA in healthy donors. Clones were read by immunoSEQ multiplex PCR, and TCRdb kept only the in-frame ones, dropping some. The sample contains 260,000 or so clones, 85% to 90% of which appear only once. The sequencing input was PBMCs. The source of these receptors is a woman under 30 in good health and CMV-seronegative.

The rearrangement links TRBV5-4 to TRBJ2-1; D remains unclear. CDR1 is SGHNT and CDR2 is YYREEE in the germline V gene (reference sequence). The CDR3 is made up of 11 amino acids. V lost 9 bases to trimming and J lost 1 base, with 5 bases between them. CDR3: CAITSYNEQFF. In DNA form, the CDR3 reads TGTGCCATCACTTCCTACAATGAGCAGTTCTTC.

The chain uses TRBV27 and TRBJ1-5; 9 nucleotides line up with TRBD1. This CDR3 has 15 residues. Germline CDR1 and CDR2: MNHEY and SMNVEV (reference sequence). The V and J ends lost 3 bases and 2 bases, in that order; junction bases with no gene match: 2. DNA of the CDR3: TGTGCCAGCAGTTTGACAGGGGGGGGCAATCAGCCCCAGCATTTT. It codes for CASSLTGGGNQPQHF.

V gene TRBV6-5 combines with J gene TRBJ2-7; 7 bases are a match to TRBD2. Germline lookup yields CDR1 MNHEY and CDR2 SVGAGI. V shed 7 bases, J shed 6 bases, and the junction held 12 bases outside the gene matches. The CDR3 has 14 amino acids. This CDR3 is CASKRRELGLEQYF. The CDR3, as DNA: TGTGCCAGCAAGCGGCGGGAGTTAGGGCTCGAGCAGTACTTC.

CDR3 nucleotide sequence: TGTGCCAGCTCACTTCTCCCTAGCGGGAGGGCCGACAATGAGCAGTTCTTC. Amino acids: CASSLLPSGRADNEQFF. The chain couples TRBV18 to TRBJ2-1, with 12 bases lining up with TRBD2. Germline CDR1 is KGHSH and CDR2 is LQKENI. The CDR3 totals 17 residues. V shed 4 bases and J 5 bases; nucleotides not matched to a gene: 9. Based on the CDR3 plus reference TRBV18 and TRBJ2-1, the full variable domain is NAGVMQNPRHLVRRRGQEARLRCSPMKGHSHVYWYRQLPEEGLKFMVYLQKENIIDESGMPKERFSAEFPKEGPSILRIQQVVRGDSAAYFCASSLLPSGRADNEQFFGPGTRLTVL.

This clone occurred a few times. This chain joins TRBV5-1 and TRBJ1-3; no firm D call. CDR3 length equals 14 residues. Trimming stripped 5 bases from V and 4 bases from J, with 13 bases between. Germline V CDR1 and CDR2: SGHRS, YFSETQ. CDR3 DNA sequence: TGCGCCAGCAGATCCACAGCTTTAGGAAACACCATATATTTT. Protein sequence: CASRSTALGNTIYF. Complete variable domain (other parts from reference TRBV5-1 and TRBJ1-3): KAGVTQTPRYLIKTRGQQVTLSCSPISGHRSVSWYQQTPGQGLQFLFEYFSETQRNKGNFPGRFSGRQFSNSRSEMNVSTLELGDSALYLCASRSTALGNTIYFGEGSWLTVV.

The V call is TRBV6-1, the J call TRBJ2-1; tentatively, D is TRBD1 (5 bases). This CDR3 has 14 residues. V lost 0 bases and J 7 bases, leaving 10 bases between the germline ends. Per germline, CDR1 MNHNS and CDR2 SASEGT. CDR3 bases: TGTGCCAGCAGTGAAGCAGTAGGGGCGAATGAGCAGTTCTTC. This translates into CASSEAVGANEQFF.

The CDR3 nucleotides read TGTGCCAGCAGCCGGTCGAGGTTTGGCGGGGAGCTGTTTTTT. This sequence encodes CASSRSRFGGELFF. The rearrangement joins TRBV28 to TRBJ2-2; D gene uncertain. The CDR3 loop spans 14 amino acids. The V and J ends lost 6 bases and 7 bases respectively, with 15 bases between them. The germline gives CDR1 MDHEN, CDR2 SYDVKM.

The CDR3 DNA sequence: TGTGCCAGCAGCGGGTGGGGGGACACTGAAGCTTTCTTT. It yields the protein CASSGWGDTEAFF. The chain employs TRBV27 and TRBJ1-1; TRBD1 is a possible D gene (5 bases). Trimming removed 6 bases from V and 3 bases from J, with 11 bases in between. The germline gives CDR1 MNHEY, CDR2 SMNVEV (reference sequence). The CDR3 is 13 residues long.

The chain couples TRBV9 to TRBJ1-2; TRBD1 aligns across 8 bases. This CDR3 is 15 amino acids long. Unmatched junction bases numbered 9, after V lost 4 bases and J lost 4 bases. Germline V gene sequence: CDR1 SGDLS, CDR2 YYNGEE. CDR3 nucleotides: TGTGCCAGCAGCTTCGGACAGGGTGAAGGCTATGGCTACACCTTC. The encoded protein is CASSFGQGEGYGYTF.

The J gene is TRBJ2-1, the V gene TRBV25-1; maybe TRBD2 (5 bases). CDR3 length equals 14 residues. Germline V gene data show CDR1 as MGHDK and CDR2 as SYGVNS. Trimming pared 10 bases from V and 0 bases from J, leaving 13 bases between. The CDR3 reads CAIGEKSSYNEQFF. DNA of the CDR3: TGTGCCATTGGGGAGAAGAGCTCCTACAATGAGCAGTTCTTC.

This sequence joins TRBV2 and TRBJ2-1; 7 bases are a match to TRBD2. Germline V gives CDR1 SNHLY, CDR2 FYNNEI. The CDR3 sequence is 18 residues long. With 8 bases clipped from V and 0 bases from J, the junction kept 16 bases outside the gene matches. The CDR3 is CASERAIKLASSYNEQFF. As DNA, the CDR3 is TGTGCCAGCGAACGGGCCATCAAACTAGCGAGCTCCTACAATGAGCAGTTCTTC. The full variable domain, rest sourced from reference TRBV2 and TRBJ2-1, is EPEVTQTPSHQVTQMGQEVILRCVPISNHLYFYWYRQILGQKVEFLVSFYNNEISEKSEIFDDQFSVERPDGSNFTLKIRSTKLEDSAMYFCASERAIKLASSYNEQFFGPGTRLTVL.

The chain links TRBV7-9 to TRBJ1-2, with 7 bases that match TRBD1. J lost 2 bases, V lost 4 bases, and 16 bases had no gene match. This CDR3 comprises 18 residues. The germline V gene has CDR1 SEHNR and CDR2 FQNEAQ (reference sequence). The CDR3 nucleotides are TGTGCCAGCAGCTCGGCGGGACAGCCATTAAGACGGAACTATGGCTACACCTTC. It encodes CASSSAGQPLRRNYGYTF.

Here the CDR3 reads CASSPDVGSLGELFF. The CDR3 nucleotides are TGTGCCAGCAGCCCGGACGTCGGGAGTCTCGGGGAGCTGTTTTTT. The V call is TRBV5-4, the J call TRBJ2-2; tentative D call: TRBD2 (6 bases). The length of the CDR3 is 15 residues. Deletions cut 4 bases from V and 7 bases from J, with 17 bases between. CDR1 SGHNT and CDR2 YYREEE come from the germline V gene (reference sequence). Using reference TRBV5-4 and TRBJ2-2 for the parts outside the CDR3, the full variable domain is ETGVTQSPTHLIKTRGQQVTLRCSSQSGHNTVSWYQQALGQGPQFIFQYYREEENGRGNFPPRFSGLQFPNYSSELNVNALELDDSALYLCASSPDVGSLGELFFGEGSRLTVL.

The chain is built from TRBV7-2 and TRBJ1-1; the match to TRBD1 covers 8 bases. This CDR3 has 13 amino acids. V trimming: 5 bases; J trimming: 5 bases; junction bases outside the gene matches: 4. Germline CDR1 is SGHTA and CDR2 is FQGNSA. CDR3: CASSRQGRTEAFF. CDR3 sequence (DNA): TGTGCCAGCAGCCGACAGGGGCGAACTGAAGCTTTCTTT. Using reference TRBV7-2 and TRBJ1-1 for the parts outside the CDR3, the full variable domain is GAGVSQSPSNKVTEKGKDVELRCDPISGHTALYWYRQSLGQGLEFLIYFQGNSAPDKSGLPSDRFSAERTGGSVSTLTIQRTQQEDSAVYLCASSRQGRTEAFFGQGTRLTVV.

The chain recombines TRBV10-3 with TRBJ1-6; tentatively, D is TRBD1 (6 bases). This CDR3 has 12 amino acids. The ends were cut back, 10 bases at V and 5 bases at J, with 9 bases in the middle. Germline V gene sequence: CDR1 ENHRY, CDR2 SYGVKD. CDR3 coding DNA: TGTGCCACACAGGGAGATAATTCACCCCTCCACTTT. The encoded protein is CATQGDNSPLHF.

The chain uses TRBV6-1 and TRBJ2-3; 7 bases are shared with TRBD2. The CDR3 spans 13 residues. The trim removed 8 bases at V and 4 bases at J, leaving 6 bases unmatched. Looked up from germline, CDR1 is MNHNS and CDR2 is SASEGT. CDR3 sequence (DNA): TGTGCCAGCGGCGGGAGCGCCCCAGATACGCAGTATTTT. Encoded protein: CASGGSAPDTQYF.

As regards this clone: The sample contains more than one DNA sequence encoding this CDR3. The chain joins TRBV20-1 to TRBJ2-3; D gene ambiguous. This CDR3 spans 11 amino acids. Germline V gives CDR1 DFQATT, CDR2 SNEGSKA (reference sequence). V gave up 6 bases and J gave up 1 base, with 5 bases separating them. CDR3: CSAGGTDTQYF. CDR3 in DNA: TGCAGTGCCGGAGGCACAGATACGCAGTATTTT.

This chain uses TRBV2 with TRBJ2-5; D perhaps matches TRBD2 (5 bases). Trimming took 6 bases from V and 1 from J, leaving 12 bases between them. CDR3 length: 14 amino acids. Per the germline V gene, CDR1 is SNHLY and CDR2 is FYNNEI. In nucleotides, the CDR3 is TGTGCCAGCAGACCAGGAGGACGCCAAGAGACCCAGTACTTC. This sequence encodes CASRPGGRQETQYF.

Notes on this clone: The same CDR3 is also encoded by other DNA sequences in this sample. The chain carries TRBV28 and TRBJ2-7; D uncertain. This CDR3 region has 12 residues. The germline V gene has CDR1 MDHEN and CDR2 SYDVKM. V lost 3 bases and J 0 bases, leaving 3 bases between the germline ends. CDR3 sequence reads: CASSFSSYEQYF. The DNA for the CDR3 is TGTGCCAGCAGTTTTAGCTCCTACGAGCAGTACTTC.

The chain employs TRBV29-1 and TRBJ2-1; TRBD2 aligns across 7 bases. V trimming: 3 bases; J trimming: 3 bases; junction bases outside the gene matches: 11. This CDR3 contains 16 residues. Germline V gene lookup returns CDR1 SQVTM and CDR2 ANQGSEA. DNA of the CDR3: TGCAGCGTTGACCGGCTAGCGGAGTCGTTCTACAATGAGCAGTTCTTC. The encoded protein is CSVDRLAESFYNEQFF.

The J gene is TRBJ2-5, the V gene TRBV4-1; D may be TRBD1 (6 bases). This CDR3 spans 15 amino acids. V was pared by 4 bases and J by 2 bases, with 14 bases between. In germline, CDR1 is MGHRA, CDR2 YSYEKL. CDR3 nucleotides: TGCGCCAGCAGCCTATCAGGACAGCGACAAGAGACCCAGTACTTC. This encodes CASSLSGQRQETQYF.

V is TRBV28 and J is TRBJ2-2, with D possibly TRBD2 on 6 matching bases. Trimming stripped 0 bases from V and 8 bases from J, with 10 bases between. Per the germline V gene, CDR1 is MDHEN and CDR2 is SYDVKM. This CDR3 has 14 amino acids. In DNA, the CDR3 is TGTGCCAGCAGTTTATGGGGGGGAACGGGGGAGCTGTTTTTT. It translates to CASSLWGGTGELFF.

CDR3 coding DNA: TGCGCCAGCAGCTTCGGGGACAGCAACTCTGGAAACACCATATATTTT. Its translation is CASSFGDSNSGNTIYF. V and J are TRBV5-1 and TRBJ1-3, with 7 bases lining up with TRBD1. This CDR3 has 16 residues. In germline, CDR1 is SGHRS, CDR2 YFSETQ. V was clipped by 2 bases and J by 0 bases; unmatched bases: 5.

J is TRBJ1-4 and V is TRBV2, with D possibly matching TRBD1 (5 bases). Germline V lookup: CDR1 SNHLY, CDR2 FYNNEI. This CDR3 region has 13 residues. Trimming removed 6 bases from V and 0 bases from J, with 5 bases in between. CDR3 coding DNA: TGTGCCAGCAGCAGGGCAACTAATGAAAAACTGTTTTTT. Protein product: CASSRATNEKLFF.